These 13 T cell receptor beta chains came from one sample sequenced in a study of blood T cells in healthy people across ages. It was with a sample-barcoded 5' primer and a J-beta primer mix that a second PCR of about 6 to 12 cycles was run. TCRdb used MiXCR to reprocess the 5' RACE reads, holding one entry per CDR3 protein. This table holds fewer than 900,000 distinct CDR3 sequences, around 49% found once. The specimen sequenced was blood. The receptors derive from a woman aged 60-75 years in good health.

The V and J genes are TRBV20-1 and TRBJ1-5; TRBD1 aligns across 8 bases. V shed 5 bases, J shed 5 bases, and the junction held 11 bases outside the gene matches. CDR1 and CDR2 (germline): DFQATT, SNEGSKA (reference sequence). This CDR3 has 15 amino acids. The CDR3 DNA reads TGCAGTGCTGAACAACTGGACAGGGCATATCAGCCCCAGCATTTT. This sequence encodes CSAEQLDRAYQPQHF.

The J gene is TRBJ2-2, the V gene TRBV7-3; D not certain. Germline V gives CDR1 SGHTA, CDR2 FQGTGA. V was shortened by 4 bases and J by 6 bases, with 12 bases between the two germline ends. The CDR3 consists of 14 residues. The CDR3 DNA sequence: TGTGCCAGCAGCTCCGTAGGGCCAGCCGGGGAGCTGTTTTTT. Its protein is CASSSVGPAGELFF.

J is TRBJ2-4 and V is TRBV20-1; 11 bases are shared with TRBD2. The CDR3 spans 14 residues. J was trimmed by 8 bases and V by 4 bases; bases with no gene match: 7. Germline V lookup: CDR1 DFQATT, CDR2 SNEGSKA (reference sequence). CDR3 amino acids: CSAITSGRFHIQYF. The CDR3 DNA reads as TGCAGTGCTATCACTAGCGGGAGATTTCACATTCAGTACTTC.

This chain uses TRBV20-1 with TRBJ1-2, with D uncertain. CDR1 is DFQATT and CDR2 is SNEGSKA in the germline V gene (reference sequence). The CDR3 has 14 residues. V dropped 3 bases and J dropped 5 bases, with 16 bases sitting between them. The CDR3 nucleotides are TGCAGTGCTAGGAGGGCAGGTCTAACGTATGGCTACACCTTC. This sequence encodes CSARRAGLTYGYTF.

This chain links TRBV12-3 or TRBV12-4 with TRBJ2-5, with D perhaps TRBD1 (6 bases). The CDR3 contains 13 residues. Trimming cost V 5 bases and J 5 bases, with 12 bases left between them. The CDR3 region has the DNA TGTGCCAGCAGTGGACAGTTGGCGGAGACCCAGTACTTC. It is translated as CASSGQLAETQYF.

This clonotype appeared a single time. The junction does not match germline at one end; this may be a read error. The chain uses TRBV7-2 and TRBJ2-1; D ambiguous. Looked up from germline, CDR1 is SGHTA and CDR2 is FQGNSA. The CDR3 spans 14 residues. The CDR3 loop is CASSSMSSYNEQFF. CDR3 in DNA: TGTGCCAGCAGCTCGATGAGCTCCTACAACGAGCAGTTCTTC.

The chain has TRBV12-3 or TRBV12-4 and TRBJ2-1; 8 bases fit TRBD1. V trimming: 3 bases; J trimming: 9 bases; junction bases outside the gene matches: 4. This CDR3 has 13 residues. DNA for the CDR3: TGTGCCAGCAGTTTGAAGACAGGGGTTGAGCAGTTCTTC. Translated, it gives CASSLKTGVEQFF.

This clonotype was seen only a few times. The chain employs TRBV7-2 and TRBJ2-7; 7 bases are a match to TRBD2. Germline V gene lookup returns CDR1 SGHTA and CDR2 FQGNSA. The CDR3 length is 15 residues. V dropped 0 bases and J dropped 3; count of bases not matched to a gene: 5. CDR3 nucleotide sequence: TGTGCCAGCAGCTTAGCCGTGGGGGGGGGCTACGAGCAGTACTTC. Its protein product is CASSLAVGGGYEQYF.

This chain uses TRBV4-3 with TRBJ2-1, with 8 nucleotides matching TRBD2. J gave up 7 bases and V 4 bases, and 9 bases lay outside the gene matches. Germline V CDR1 and CDR2: LGHNA, YSLEER. This CDR3 spans 15 amino acids. The CDR3 region is CASSPAGEPSNEQFF. CDR3 bases: TGCGCCAGCAGCCCAGCGGGAGAGCCCTCGAATGAGCAGTTCTTC.

This clonotype was seen a few times. The chain joins TRBV5-1 to TRBJ2-1, with D perhaps matching TRBD1 (6 bases). This CDR3 is 15 amino acids long. Trimming took off 1 base at V and 5 bases at J, with 13 bases between the two ends. Per germline, CDR1 SGHRS and CDR2 YFSETQ. CDR3 bases: TGCGCCAGCAGCTTGCCCAGGGGTTCTGACAATGAGCAGTTCTTC. It yields the protein CASSLPRGSDNEQFF.

This clonotype was picked up many times. The chain carries TRBV25-1 and TRBJ2-3; 9 bases are a match to TRBD1. The CDR3 sequence is 21 residues long. CDR1 is MGHDK, CDR2 SYGVNS, per germline. V trimming: 5 bases; J trimming: 0 bases; junction bases outside the gene matches: 21. The chain's CDR3 is CASSYRDTGGANRGSTDTQYF. The DNA of the CDR3 is TGTGCCAGCAGTTATCGGGATACAGGGGGCGCAAATCGTGGAAGCACAGATACGCAGTATTTT.

This clonotype showed up many times. The rearrangement links TRBV10-3 to TRBJ2-7, with TRBD2 matching 7 bases. CDR3 length: 16 amino acids. Germline trimming cut 0 bases from V and 0 bases from J; bases unmatched to any gene: 5. Germline CDR1 is ENHRY and CDR2 is SYGVKD. CDR3 bases: TGTGCCATCAGTGAGTCGCGGGAGAGGGGCTCCTACGAGCAGTACTTC. This encodes CAISESRERGSYEQYF.

The J gene is TRBJ2-7, the V gene TRBV5-1, with 7 bases matching TRBD2. CDR1 and CDR2 from the germline V gene are SGHRS and YFSETQ. J was trimmed by 2 bases and V by 3 bases; bases with no gene match: 8. The CDR3 sequence is 15 residues long. CDR3 in DNA: TGCGCCAGCAGCTGGGGTGGGAGGGGTACCTACGAGCAGTACTTC. As protein: CASSWGGRGTYEQYF. Variable domain in full (rest from reference TRBV5-1 and TRBJ2-7): KAGVTQTPRYLIKTRGQQVTLSCSPISGHRSVSWYQQTPGQGLQFLFEYFSETQRNKGNFPGRFSGRQFSNSRSEMNVSTLELGDSALYLCASSWGGRGTYEQYFGPGTRLTVT.